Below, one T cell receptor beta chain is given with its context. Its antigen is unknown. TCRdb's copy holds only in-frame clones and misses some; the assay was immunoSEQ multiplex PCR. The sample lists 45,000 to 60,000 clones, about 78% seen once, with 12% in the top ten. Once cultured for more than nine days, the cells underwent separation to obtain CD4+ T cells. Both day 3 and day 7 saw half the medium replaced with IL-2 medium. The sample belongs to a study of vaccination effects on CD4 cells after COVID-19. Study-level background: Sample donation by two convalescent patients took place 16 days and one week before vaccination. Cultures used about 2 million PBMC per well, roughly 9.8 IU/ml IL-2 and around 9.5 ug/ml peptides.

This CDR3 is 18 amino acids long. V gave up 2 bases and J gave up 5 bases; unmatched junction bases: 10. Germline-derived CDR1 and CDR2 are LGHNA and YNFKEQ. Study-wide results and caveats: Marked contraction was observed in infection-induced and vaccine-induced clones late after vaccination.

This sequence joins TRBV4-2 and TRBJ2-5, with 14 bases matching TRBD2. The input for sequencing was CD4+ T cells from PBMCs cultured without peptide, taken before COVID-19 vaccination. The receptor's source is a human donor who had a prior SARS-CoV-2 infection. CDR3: CASSQSGRTSGGRETQYF. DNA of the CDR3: TGTGCCAGCAGCCAAAGTGGCCGGACTAGCGGGGGGAGGGAGACCCAGTACTTC.